The 15 T cell receptor beta chains below were found in one sample sequenced in a study of blood T cells in healthy people across ages. Combining a sample-barcoded 5' primer with a J-beta primer mix, a second PCR ran for roughly 7 to 11 cycles. TCRdb called the 5' RACE reads again in MiXCR, with one record for every CDR3 protein. The sample shows under 700,000 distinct CDR3 sequences, around 24% of them seen only once. The same data also went into a second study, on T cells of mothers and their children.

The sequencing sample was made of blood. The receptor set was obtained from a boy aged 5 to 17 in good health.

This clonotype appeared a few times. The chain recombines TRBV6-5 with TRBJ1-4; 8 bases map to TRBD1. Germline values: CDR1 MNHEY, CDR2 SVGAGI. This CDR3 is 14 amino acids long. Trimming cost V 6 bases and J 7 bases; bases outside gene matches: 7. CDR3 coding DNA: TGTGCCAGCAGAGGACAGGGTACAGGTGAAAAACTGTTTTTT. This sequence encodes CASRGQGTGEKLFF.

Written as DNA, the CDR3 is TGCGCCAGCAGCCAAGAGCCGCGGTACGAGCAGTACTTC. Protein: CASSQEPRYEQYF. V is TRBV4-3 and J is TRBJ2-7; D not certain. Germline values: CDR1 LGHNA, CDR2 YSLEER. CDR3 length: 13 residues. Trimming removed 0 bases from V and 4 bases from J, with 7 bases in between.

This clonotype was counted between two and nine times. The rearrangement uses TRBV7-3 and TRBJ2-6; 9 positions agree with TRBD1. The ends lost 4 bases at V and 0 bases at J; junction bases unmatched: 7. The CDR3 runs 18 residues. CDR1 SGHTA and CDR2 FQGTGA come from the germline V gene. This CDR3 reads CASSSAGQGISGANVLTF. DNA for the CDR3: TGTGCCAGCAGCTCCGCCGGACAGGGGATCTCTGGGGCCAACGTCCTGACTTTC.

The rearrangement joins TRBV30 to TRBJ1-1, with 7 bases lining up with TRBD1. CDR1 GTSNPN and CDR2 SVGIG come from the germline V gene (reference sequence). The CDR3 has 13 amino acids. The V gene end was trimmed by 2 bases and the J gene end by 4 bases; junction bases not matched to a gene: 4. CDR3 sequence: CAWSWNRGTEAFF. The CDR3 DNA reads as TGTGCCTGGAGTTGGAACAGGGGCACTGAAGCTTTCTTT. Full variable domain (missing parts from reference TRBV30 and TRBJ1-1): SQTIHQWPATLVQPVGSPLSLECTVEGTSNPNLYWYRQAAGRGLQLLFYSVGIGQISSEVPQNLSASRPQDRQFILSSKKLLLSDSGFYLCAWSWNRGTEAFFGQGTRLTVV.

The chain carries TRBV29-1 and TRBJ2-5, with D tentatively TRBD1 or TRBD2 (6 bases each). V was cut by 7 bases and J by 5 bases, with 11 bases left in between. The germline V gene encodes CDR1 SQVTM and CDR2 ANQGSEA. The CDR3 sequence is 11 residues long. The CDR3 reads CSAEGGETQYF. CDR3 nucleotide sequence: TGCAGCGCCGAAGGGGGGGAGACCCAGTACTTC.

The rearrangement joins TRBV27 to TRBJ2-7, with 8 bases that match TRBD1. The CDR3 sequence is 15 residues long. Germline CDR1 and CDR2: MNHEY and SMNVEV (reference sequence). V gave up 4 bases and J gave up 2 bases; unmatched junction bases: 7. CDR3 loop: CASSSPGQATYEQYF. The CDR3 DNA is TGTGCCAGCAGTTCCCCGGGACAGGCGACCTACGAGCAGTACTTC.

This clonotype was seen many times. This chain connects TRBV28 to TRBJ2-5; a possible D gene is TRBD2 (6 bases). The germline CDR1 and CDR2 sequences are MDHEN and SYDVKM. This CDR3 has 13 residues. V gave up 8 bases and J gave up 2 bases, with 12 bases separating them. The CDR3 spells CASVEGGQETQYF. The CDR3 bases are TGTGCCAGCGTGGAGGGAGGTCAAGAGACCCAGTACTTC.

DNA for the CDR3: TGTGCCAGCAGCTTGGGGCCGTCTCCCTACGAGCAGTACTTC. It specifies CASSLGPSPYEQYF. This rearrangement joins TRBV3-1 to TRBJ2-5, with TRBD1 as a possible D gene (5 bases). The J call may be incorrect, as the DNA end agrees better with TRBJ2-7. The V gene's germline CDR1 is LGHDT and CDR2 YNNKEL (reference sequence). This CDR3 has 14 amino acids.

The chain uses TRBV7-9 and TRBJ2-5; D is perhaps TRBD2 (5 bases). V lost 2 bases and J 7 bases, leaving 23 bases between the germline ends. CDR1 and CDR2 (germline): SEHNR, FQNEAQ (reference sequence). This CDR3 is 17 amino acids long. The CDR3 here is CASSLSPGGGTSGTQYF. The CDR3 nucleotides are TGTGCCAGCAGCTTAAGTCCCGGTGGAGGAACTAGTGGGACCCAGTACTTC. Combining the CDR3 with reference TRBV7-9 and TRBJ2-5 gives the whole variable domain DTGVSQNPRHKITKRGQNVTFRCDPISEHNRLYWYRQTLGQGPEFLTYFQNEAQLEKSRLLSDRFSAERPKGSFSTLEIQRTEQGDSAMYLCASSLSPGGGTSGTQYFGPGTRLLVL.

V gene TRBV9 combines with J gene TRBJ1-6; tentative D call: TRBD1 (6 bases). The CDR3 is 17 residues long. V was trimmed by 0 bases and J by 6 bases, leaving 16 bases between them. The germline gives CDR1 SGDLS, CDR2 YYNGEE. The CDR3 sequence is CASSVDIGPRGNSPLHF. For the CDR3, the DNA is TGTGCCAGCAGCGTAGACATCGGGCCCAGGGGTAATTCACCCCTCCACTTT.

This clonotype was seen more than once but under ten times. The chain employs TRBV10-3 and TRBJ2-3; D gene uncertain. Germline V gives CDR1 ENHRY, CDR2 SYGVKD. The CDR3 extends over 17 amino acids. Trimming removed 0 bases at V and 2 bases at J, with 15 bases between. The CDR3 region has the DNA TGTGCCATCAGTGAGTCGAAAGGGTCTGGAGCCACAGATACGCAGTATTTT. It codes for CAISESKGSGATDTQYF.

The chain employs TRBV7-9 and TRBJ2-1; TRBD2 matches at 8 bases. The CDR3 spans 16 residues. V lost 2 bases, J lost 8 bases, and 11 bases stayed unmatched. CDR1 and CDR2 (germline): SEHNR, FQNEAQ (reference sequence). The CDR3 sequence: CASSLLAGGAQDEQFF. Here the CDR3 DNA reads TGTGCCAGCAGCTTACTCGCCGGGGGGGCTCAGGATGAGCAGTTCTTC.

This rearrangement joins TRBV25-1 to TRBJ2-7; a weak D match, TRBD2 (6 bases). CDR3 length: 14 amino acids. Per the germline V gene, CDR1 is MGHDK and CDR2 is SYGVNS. The germline V and J ends were trimmed by 7 bases and 4 bases, with 17 bases remaining between them. The CDR3 region is CASKFWSGRYEQYF. The CDR3, as DNA: TGTGCCAGCAAATTCTGGTCAGGGAGGTACGAGCAGTACTTC.

This clonotype was counted a few times. V and J are TRBV2 and TRBJ2-7; D is uncertain. This CDR3 contains 12 residues. V was cut by 3 bases and J by 3 bases, with 6 bases left in between. Germline CDR1 and CDR2: SNHLY and FYNNEI. The CDR3 region has the DNA TGTGCCAGCAGTGATACGGGCTACGAGCAGTACTTC. It codes for CASSDTGYEQYF.

The chain combines TRBV24-1 with TRBJ1-2; TRBD1 matches at 8 bases. With 7 bases clipped from V and 2 bases from J, the junction kept 8 bases outside the gene matches. CDR3 length equals 15 residues. The V gene's germline CDR1 is KGHDR and CDR2 SFDVKD. CDR3 amino acids: CATSDRRQGNYGYTF. For the CDR3, the DNA is TGTGCCACCAGCGACAGAAGACAGGGGAACTATGGCTACACCTTC.